Presented here are 10 T cell receptor beta chains from one specimen sequenced in a study of cytomegalovirus exposure and HLA in healthy donors. Both 60 Vbeta primers and 13 Jbeta primers went into the PCR. This table comes from immunoSEQ multiplex PCR, and its TCRdb copy is limited to in-frame clones, with some not included. The table includes about 110,000 clones, roughly 79% detected once. The specimen sequenced was PBMCs. These receptors originate from a woman between 25 and 40 years old in good health and CMV-seronegative.

This chain joins TRBV9 and TRBJ2-4, with D possibly TRBD2 on 5 matching bases. The V gene's germline CDR1 is SGDLS and CDR2 YYNGEE. The V end was cut by 4 bases, the J end by 0 bases, with 14 bases between. The CDR3 length is 16 residues. Here the CDR3 DNA reads TGTGCCAGCAGCAGGCCACGGGGTCTAGCCAAAAACATTCAGTACTTC. This translates into CASSRPRGLAKNIQYF.

Concerning this clone: A read error may produce the germline difference seen at one junction end. J is TRBJ1-2 and V is TRBV7-3; D remains ambiguous. CDR1 SGHTA and CDR2 FQGTGA come from the germline V gene. The CDR3 contains 15 residues. CDR3 nucleotide sequence: TGTTCCAGCAGCTTAGATTCTCGGGGAAGCTATGGCTACACCTTC. Residues: CSSSLDSRGSYGYTF.

The J gene is TRBJ2-5, the V gene TRBV19; D remains ambiguous. Germline V gene data show CDR1 as LNHDA and CDR2 as SQIVND (reference sequence). V was cut by 6 bases and J by 1 base, with 9 bases left in between. The CDR3 loop spans 13 amino acids. CDR3 residues: CASRTGGQETQYF. The CDR3 region has the DNA TGTGCCAGTAGAACGGGTGGCCAAGAGACCCAGTACTTC.

The genes are TRBV15 and TRBJ1-4; unclear D gene. Germline CDR1 reads LNHNV; CDR2 reads YYDKDF (reference sequence). V gave up 0 bases and J gave up 0 bases, with 11 bases separating them. This CDR3 region has 17 residues. The CDR3, as DNA: TGTGCCACCAGCAGAGAGTTGTACTTAGCAACTAATGAAAAACTGTTTTTT. This encodes CATSRELYLATNEKLFF. Full variable domain (rest looked up from reference TRBV15 and TRBJ1-4): DAMVIQNPRYQVTQFGKPVTLSCSQTLNHNVMYWYQQKSSQAPKLLFHYYDKDFNNEADTPDNFQSRRPNTSFCFLDIRSPGLGDTAMYLCATSRELYLATNEKLFFGSGTQLSVL.

This sequence joins TRBV28 and TRBJ2-1; TRBD2 aligns across 7 bases. Germline CDR1 MDHEN, CDR2 SYDVKM. CDR3 length equals 13 residues. J lost 9 bases, V lost 8 bases, and 10 bases had no gene match. In DNA form, the CDR3 reads TGTGCCAGCGGTGGACTCGGGGGGATTGAGCAGTTCTTC. Residues: CASGGLGGIEQFF.

The rearrangement uses TRBV14 and TRBJ2-2, with D possibly matching TRBD2 (5 bases). The V end was cut by 1 base, the J end by 2 bases, with 17 bases between. The CDR3 loop spans 18 amino acids. Germline-derived CDR1 and CDR2 are SGHDN and FVKESK. The CDR3 is CASSQGLSGDQNTGELFF. CDR3 DNA: TGTGCCAGCAGCCAAGGTCTTTCCGGGGATCAAAACACCGGGGAGCTGTTTTTT.

This clone was observed a few times. V usage is TRBV2 and J usage is TRBJ1-6; no clear D gene. The germline V gene has CDR1 SNHLY and CDR2 FYNNEI. The CDR3 is 11 amino acids. The V gene lost 6 bases and the J gene lost 8 bases, with 5 bases spanning the gap. This chain's CDR3 is CASSLDSPLHF. The DNA for the CDR3 is TGTGCCAGCAGCCTAGATTCACCCCTCCACTTT.

The gene calls are TRBV30 and TRBJ2-5, with 8 positions matching TRBD1. Germline CDR1 GTSNPN, CDR2 SVGIG (reference sequence). The V and J ends lost 3 bases and 2 bases, in that order; junction bases with no gene match: 5. The CDR3 is 14 amino acids. This CDR3 reads CAWRQGAWQETQYF. CDR3 DNA: TGTGCCTGGAGGCAGGGGGCTTGGCAAGAGACCCAGTACTTC.

The rearrangement links TRBV4-1 to TRBJ2-5, with 12 nucleotides matching TRBD1. V trimming: 1 base; J trimming: 4 bases; junction bases outside the gene matches: 13. Germline CDR1 and CDR2: MGHRA and YSYEKL. The CDR3 is 19 amino acids. The DNA of the CDR3 is TGCGCCAGCAGCCAAGTTCTGGTGACCGGGACAGGGGGCTTAGAGACCCAGTACTTC. Amino acid sequence: CASSQVLVTGTGGLETQYF.

The chain links TRBV10-3 to TRBJ2-7; perhaps TRBD1 as D (6 bases). The CDR3 is 14 amino acids. Trimming cost V 2 bases and J 4 bases, with 12 bases left between them. CDR1 and CDR2 (germline): ENHRY, SYGVKD. The DNA of the CDR3 is TGTGCCATCAGTGAGACCGGGACACGGTACGAGCAGTACTTC. It encodes CAISETGTRYEQYF.